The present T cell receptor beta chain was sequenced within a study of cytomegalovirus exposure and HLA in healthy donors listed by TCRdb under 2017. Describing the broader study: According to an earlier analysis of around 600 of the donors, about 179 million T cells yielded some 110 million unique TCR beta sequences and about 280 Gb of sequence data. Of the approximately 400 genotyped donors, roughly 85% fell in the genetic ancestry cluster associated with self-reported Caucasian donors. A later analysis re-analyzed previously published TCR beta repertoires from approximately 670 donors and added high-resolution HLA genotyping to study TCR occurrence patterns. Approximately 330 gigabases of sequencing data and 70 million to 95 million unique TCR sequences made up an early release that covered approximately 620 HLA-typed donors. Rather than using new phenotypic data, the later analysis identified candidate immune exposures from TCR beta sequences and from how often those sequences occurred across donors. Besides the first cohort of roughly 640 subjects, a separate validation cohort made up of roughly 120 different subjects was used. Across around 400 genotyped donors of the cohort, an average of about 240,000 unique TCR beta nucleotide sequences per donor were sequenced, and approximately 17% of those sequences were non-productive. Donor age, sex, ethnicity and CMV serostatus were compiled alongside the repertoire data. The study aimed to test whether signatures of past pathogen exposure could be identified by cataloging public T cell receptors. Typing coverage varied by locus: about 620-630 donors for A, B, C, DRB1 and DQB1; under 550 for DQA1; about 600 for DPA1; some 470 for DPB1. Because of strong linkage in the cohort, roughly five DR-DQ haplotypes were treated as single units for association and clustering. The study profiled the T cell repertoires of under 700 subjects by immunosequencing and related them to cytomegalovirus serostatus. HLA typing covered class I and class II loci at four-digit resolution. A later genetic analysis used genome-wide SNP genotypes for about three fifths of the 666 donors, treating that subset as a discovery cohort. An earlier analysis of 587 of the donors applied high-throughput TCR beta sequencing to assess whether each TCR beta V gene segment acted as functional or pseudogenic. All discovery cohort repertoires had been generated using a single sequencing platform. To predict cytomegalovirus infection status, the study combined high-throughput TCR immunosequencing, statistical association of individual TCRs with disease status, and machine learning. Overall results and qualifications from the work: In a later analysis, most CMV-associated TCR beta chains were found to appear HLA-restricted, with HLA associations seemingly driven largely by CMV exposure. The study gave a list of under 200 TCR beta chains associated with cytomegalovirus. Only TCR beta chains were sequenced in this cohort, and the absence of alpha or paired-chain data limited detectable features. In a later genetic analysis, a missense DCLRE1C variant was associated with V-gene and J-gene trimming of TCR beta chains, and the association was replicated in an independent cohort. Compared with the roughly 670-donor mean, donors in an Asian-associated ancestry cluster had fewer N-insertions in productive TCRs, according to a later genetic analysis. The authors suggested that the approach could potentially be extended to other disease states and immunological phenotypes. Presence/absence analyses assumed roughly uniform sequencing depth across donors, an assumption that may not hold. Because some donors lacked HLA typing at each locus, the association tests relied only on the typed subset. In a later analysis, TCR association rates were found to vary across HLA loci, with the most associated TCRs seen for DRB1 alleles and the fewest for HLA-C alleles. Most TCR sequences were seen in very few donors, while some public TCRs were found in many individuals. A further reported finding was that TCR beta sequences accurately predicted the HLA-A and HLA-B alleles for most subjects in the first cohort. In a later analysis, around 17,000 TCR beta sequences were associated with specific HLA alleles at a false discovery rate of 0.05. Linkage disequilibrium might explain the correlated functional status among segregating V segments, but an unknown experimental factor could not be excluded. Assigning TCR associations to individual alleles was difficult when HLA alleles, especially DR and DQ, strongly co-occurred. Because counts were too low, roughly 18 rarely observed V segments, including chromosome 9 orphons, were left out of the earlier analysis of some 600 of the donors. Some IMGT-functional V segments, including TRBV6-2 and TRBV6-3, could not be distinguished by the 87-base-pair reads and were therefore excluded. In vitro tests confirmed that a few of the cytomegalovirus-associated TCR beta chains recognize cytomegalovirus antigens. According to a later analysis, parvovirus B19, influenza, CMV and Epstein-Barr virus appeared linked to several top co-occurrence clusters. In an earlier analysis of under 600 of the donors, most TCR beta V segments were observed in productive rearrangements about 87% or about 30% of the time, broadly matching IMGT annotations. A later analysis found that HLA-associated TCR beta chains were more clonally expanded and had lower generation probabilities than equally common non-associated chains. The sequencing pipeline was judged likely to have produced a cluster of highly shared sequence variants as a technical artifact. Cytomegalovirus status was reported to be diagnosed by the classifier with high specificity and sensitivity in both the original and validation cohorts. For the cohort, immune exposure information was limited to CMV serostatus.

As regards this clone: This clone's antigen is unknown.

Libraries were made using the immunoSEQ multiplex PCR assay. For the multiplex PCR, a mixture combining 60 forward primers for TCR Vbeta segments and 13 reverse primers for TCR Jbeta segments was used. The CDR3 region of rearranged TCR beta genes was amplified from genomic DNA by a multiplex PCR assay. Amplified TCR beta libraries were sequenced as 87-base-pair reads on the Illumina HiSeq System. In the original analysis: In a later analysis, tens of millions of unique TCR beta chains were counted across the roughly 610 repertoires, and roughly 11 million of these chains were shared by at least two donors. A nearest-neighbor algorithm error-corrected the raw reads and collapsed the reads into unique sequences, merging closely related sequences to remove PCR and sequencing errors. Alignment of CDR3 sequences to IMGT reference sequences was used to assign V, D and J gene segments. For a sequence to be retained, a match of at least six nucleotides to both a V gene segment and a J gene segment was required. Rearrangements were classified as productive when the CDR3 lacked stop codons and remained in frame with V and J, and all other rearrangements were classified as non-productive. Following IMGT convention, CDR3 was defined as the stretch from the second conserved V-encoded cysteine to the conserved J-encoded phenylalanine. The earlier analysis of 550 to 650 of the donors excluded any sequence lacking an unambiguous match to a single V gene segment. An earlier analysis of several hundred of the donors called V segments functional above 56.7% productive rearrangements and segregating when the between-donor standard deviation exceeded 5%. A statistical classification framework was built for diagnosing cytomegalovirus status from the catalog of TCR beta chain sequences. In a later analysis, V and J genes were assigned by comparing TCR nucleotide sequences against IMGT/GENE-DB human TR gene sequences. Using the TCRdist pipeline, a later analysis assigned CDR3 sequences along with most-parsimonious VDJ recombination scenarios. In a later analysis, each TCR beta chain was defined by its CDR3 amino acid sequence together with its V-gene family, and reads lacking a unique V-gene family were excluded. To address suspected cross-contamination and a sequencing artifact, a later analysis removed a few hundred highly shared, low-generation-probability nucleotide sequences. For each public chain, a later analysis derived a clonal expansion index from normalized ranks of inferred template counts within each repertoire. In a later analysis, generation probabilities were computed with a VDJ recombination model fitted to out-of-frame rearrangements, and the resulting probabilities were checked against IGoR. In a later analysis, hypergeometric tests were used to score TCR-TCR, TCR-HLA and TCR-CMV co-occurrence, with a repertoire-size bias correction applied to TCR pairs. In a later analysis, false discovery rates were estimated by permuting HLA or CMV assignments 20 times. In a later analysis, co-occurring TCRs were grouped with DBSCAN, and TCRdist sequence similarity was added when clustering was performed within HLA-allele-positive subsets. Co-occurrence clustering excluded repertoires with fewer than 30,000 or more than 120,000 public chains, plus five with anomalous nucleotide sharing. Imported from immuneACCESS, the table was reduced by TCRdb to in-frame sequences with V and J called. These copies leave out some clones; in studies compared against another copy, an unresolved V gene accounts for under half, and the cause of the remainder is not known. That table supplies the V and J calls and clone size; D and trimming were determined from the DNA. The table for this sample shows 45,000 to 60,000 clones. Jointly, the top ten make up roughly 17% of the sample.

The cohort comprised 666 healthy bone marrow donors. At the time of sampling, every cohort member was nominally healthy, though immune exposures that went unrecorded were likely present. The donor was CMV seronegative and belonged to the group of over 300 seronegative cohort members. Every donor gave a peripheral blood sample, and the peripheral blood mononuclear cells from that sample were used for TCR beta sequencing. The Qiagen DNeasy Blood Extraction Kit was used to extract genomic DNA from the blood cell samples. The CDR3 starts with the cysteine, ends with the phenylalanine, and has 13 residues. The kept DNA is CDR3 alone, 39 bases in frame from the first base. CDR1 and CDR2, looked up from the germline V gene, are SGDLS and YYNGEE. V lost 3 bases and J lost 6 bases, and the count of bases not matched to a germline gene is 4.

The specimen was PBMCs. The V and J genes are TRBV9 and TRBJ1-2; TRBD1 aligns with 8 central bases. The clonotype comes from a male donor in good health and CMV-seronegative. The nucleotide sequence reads TGTGCCAGCAGCGCGCCAGGGGGCCATGGCTACACCTTC. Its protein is CASSAPGGHGYTF. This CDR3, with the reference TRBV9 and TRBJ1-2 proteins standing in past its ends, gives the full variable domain DSGVTQTPKHLITATGQRVTLRCSPRSGDLSVYWYQQSLDQGLQFLIQYYNGEERAKGNILERFSAQQFPDLHSELNLSSLELGDSALYFCASSAPGGHGYTFGSGTRLTVV.